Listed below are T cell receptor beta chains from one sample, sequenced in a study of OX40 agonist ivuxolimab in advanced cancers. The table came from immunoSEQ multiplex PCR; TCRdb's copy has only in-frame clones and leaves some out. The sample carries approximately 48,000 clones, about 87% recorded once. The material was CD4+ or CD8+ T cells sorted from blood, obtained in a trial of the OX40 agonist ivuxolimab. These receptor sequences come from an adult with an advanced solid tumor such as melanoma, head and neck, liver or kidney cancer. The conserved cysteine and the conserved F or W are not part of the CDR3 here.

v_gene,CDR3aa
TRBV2,ASSEEEGQLGLGNTIY
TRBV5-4,ASSYGGAEAF
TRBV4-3,ASSQEPSGSSYEQY
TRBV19,ASSSTNVLTGTEAF
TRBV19,ASSQTGPTGELF
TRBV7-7,ASSLASSDRVDTGELF
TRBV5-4,ASSYGNRGEQY
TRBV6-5,ASSWGQSAYNEQF
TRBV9,ASSQTYGQGVTEAF
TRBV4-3,ASSQDPAGGYGYT
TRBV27,ASSFADSSYEQY
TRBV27,ASSKTGPNEKLF
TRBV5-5,ASSPDRAANTGELF
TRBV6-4,ASNPGTDEQF
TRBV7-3,ASSPTSGGANEQF
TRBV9,ASSPHGGGPNEKLF
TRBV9,ASSAGVEQY
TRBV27,ASSNRNYNEQF
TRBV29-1,SVGDSSFYEQY
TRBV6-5,ASSYGSGAYEQY
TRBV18,ASSLLLGPLRSQGPNTGELF
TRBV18,AIRGEYTEAF
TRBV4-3,ASSQEGQGRAEAF
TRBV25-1,ASSEGSSGNTIY
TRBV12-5,ASGLGGLSEAF
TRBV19,ASSPDAANVLT
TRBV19,ASSPQGPKELF
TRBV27,ASSLETPGGSYYEQY
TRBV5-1,ASSLAGNTEAF
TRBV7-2,ASSWGSSGNTIY
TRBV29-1,SAILTLGYT
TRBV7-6,ASSRATGSGNTIY
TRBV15,ATSRRTSGSDTQY
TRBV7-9,ASSLAQGGTEAF
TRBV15,ATRTRDRVGTEAF
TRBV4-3,ASSQVQEVNTEAF
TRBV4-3,ASSPDRGNEKLF
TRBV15,ATRGLNTEAF
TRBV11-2,ASSYKDYGYT
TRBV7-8,ASSLGTGANNEQF
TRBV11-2,ASSLGVEAF
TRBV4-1,ASSQAGGYGYT
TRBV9,ASSATSRSASTDTQY
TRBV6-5,ASSYSGQGNQPQH
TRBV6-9,ASSYSNTLNGYT
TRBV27,ASALGVLSYEQY
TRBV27,ASSSPRDRDVYGYT
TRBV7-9,ASSPPGTGAEKLF
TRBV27,ASSSTGGVEQY
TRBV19,ASQKTGQNTEAF
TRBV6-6,ASSSGRGTEAQGYT
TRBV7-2,ASSFFHLSGNTIY
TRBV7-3,ASSRGLAGNEQF
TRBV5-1,ASSFGQWETQY